This T cell receptor beta chain was observed in a study of shared clonotypes between healthy human individuals. As for the study in general: The study enrolled a couple of women and a few men aged 18 to 49.

Study-wide results and limits: A handful of donors showed sharing of approximately 5% of naive CD4 clonotypes. Naive subsets generally had larger estimated richness than memory subsets.

About this clone itself: Its matching antigen is unknown.

Using immunoSEQ multiplex PCR, the repertoire was profiled, and TCRdb retains in-frame clones only, with some absent. The profile covers 950,000 to 1,100,000 clones, with approximately 68% appearing a single time and around 1.5% taken by the ten largest. V shed 1 base and J shed 3 bases, with 10 bases lying between them. The CDR3 runs 15 residues. In germline, CDR1 is MNHNS, CDR2 SASEGT. Sequenced: memory CD4+ T cells sorted from blood. This sample's subset: CD45RA-negative fraction. V is TRBV6-1 and J is TRBJ1-3, with D perhaps TRBD1 (5 bases). The TCR sequence derives from a man between 18 and 35 years old in good health. The chain's CDR3 is CASSEDWGVGNTIYF. The DNA of the CDR3 is TGTGCCAGCAGTGAAGACTGGGGGGTTGGAAACACCATATATTTT.